This T cell receptor beta chain was observed in a study of shared clonotypes between healthy human individuals. Findings and limits, study-wide: Despite large depth, sorted-subset datasets appeared incompletely sequenced. In contrast to clonotypes shared by all four donors, non-shared clonotypes had lower generation probabilities.

Germline V lookup: CDR1 SQVTM, CDR2 ANQGSEA. V lost 4 bases to trimming and J lost 4 bases; unmatched junction nucleotides: 10. The CDR3 extends over 15 amino acids. Original handling: Filtering differed since immunoSEQ provided only junctions, with no quality scores. TCRdb keeps only in-frame clones here, not all; method: immunoSEQ multiplex PCR. The V and J calls and clone size come from that table; D and trimming were worked out from the DNA. The repertoire holds about 2.4 million clones, with more than 85% as singletons. Donors comprised only Caucasian adults living in Nashville, Tennessee. With regard to this clone: Its specificity is not known.

This receptor was taken from a man between 18 and 29 years old in good health. Some clones in this sample may be carry-over from other donors' samples. The chain has TRBV29-1 and TRBJ2-5; 9 bases agree with TRBD1. Sequencing was carried out using naive CD4+ T cells from PBMCs. Subset denoted: CD45RA+ positively selected. CDR3 amino acids: CSVANHRGRSETQYF. The CDR3 nucleotides are TGCAGCGTTGCTAATCACAGGGGGCGGTCAGAGACCCAGTACTTC.